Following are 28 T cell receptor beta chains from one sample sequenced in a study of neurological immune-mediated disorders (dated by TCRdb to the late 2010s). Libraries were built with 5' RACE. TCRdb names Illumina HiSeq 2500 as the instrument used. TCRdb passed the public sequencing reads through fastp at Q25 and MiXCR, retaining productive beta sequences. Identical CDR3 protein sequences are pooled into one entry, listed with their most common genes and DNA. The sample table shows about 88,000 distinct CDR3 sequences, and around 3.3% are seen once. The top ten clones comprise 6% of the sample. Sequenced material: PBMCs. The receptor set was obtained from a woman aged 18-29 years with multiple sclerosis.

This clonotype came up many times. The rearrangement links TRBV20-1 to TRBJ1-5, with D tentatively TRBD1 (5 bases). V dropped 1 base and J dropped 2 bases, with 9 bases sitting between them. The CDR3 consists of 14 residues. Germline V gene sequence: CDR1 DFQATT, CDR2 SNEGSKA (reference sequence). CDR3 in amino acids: CSARGQGGNQPQHF. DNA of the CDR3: TGCAGTGCTAGAGGGCAGGGAGGCAATCAGCCCCAGCATTTT.

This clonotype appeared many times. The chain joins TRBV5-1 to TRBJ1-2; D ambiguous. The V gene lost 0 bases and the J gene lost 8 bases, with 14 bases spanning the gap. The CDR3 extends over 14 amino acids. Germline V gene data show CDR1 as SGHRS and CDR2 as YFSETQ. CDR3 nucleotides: TGCGCCAGCAGCTTGGACTCGGGGTCCCGAGGCTACACCTTC. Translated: CASSLDSGSRGYTF.

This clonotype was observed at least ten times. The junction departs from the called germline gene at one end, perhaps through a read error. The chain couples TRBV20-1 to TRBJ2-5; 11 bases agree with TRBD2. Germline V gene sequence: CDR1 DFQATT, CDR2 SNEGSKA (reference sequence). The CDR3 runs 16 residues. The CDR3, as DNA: TGCAGTGCTAGACCCCCCACTAGCGGGAGACAAGAGCCCCAGTACTTC. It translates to CSARPPTSGRQEPQYF.

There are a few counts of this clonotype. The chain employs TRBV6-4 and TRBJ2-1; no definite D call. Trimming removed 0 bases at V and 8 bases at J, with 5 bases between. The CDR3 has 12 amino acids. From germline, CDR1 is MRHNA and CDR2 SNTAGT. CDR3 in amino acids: CASSDSIDEQFF. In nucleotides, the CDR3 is TGTGCCAGCAGTGACTCGATCGATGAGCAGTTCTTC.

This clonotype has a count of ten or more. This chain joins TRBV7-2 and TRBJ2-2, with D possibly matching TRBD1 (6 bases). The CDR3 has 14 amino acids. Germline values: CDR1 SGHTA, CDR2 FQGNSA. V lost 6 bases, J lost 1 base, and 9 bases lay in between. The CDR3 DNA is TGTGCCAGCAGGAGGACAGAGAACACCGGGGAGCTGTTTTTT. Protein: CASRRTENTGELFF.

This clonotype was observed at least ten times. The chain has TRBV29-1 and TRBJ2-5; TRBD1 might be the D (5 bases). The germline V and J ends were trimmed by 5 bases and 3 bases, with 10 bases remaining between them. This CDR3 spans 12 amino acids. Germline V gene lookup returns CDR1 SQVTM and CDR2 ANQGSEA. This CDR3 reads CSVSIGEETQYF. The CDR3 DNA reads TGCAGCGTTTCAATAGGGGAAGAGACCCAGTACTTC.

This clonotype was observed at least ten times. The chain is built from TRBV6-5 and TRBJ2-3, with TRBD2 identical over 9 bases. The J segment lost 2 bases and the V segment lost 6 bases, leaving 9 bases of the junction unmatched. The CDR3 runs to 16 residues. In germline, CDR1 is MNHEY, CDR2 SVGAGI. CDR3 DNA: TGTGCCAGCAGCTTCGGGAGCGGGGGGATCACAGATACGCAGTATTTT. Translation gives CASSFGSGGITDTQYF.

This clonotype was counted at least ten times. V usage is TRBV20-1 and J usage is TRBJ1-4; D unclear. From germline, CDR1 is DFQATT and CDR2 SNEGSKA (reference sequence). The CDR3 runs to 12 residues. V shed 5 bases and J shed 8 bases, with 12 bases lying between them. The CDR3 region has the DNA TGCAGTGCTGGTAGGACGGGGGAAAAACTGTTTTTT. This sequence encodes CSAGRTGEKLFF.

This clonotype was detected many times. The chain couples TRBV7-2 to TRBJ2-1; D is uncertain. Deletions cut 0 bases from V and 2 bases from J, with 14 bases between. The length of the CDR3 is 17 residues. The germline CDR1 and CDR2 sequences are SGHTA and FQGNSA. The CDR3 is CASSLAVGVTTYNEQFF. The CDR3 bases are TGTGCCAGCAGCTTAGCGGTTGGGGTAACGACCTACAATGAGCAGTTCTTC. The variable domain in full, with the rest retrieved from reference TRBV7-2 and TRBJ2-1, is GAGVSQSPSNKVTEKGKDVELRCDPISGHTALYWYRQSLGQGLEFLIYFQGNSAPDKSGLPSDRFSAERTGGSVSTLTIQRTQQEDSAVYLCASSLAVGVTTYNEQFFGPGTRLTVL.

The chain's CDR3 is CSADRGGLTEAFF. In DNA form, the CDR3 reads TGCAGCGCCGATAGAGGGGGGCTCACTGAAGCTTTCTTT. The chain joins TRBV29-1 to TRBJ1-1, with D perhaps matching TRBD1 (6 bases). Germline V gives CDR1 SQVTM, CDR2 ANQGSEA. This CDR3 contains 13 residues. Between the trimmed V and J ends, which lost 7 bases and 4 bases, there was a span of 16 bases.

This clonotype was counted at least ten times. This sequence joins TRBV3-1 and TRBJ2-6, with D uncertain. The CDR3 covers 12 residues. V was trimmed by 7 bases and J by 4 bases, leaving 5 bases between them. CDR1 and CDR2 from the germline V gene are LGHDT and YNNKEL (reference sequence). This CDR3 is CASNMGANVLTF. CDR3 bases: TGTGCCAGCAACATGGGGGCCAACGTCCTGACTTTC.

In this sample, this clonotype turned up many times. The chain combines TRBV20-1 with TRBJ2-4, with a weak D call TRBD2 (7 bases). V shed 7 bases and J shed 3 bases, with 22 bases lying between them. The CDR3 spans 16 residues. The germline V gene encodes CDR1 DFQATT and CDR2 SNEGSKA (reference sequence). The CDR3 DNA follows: TGCAGTGGCAGGGCTGGTGGGGGGGGGCGCAAAAACATTCAGTACTTC. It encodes CSGRAGGGGRKNIQYF.

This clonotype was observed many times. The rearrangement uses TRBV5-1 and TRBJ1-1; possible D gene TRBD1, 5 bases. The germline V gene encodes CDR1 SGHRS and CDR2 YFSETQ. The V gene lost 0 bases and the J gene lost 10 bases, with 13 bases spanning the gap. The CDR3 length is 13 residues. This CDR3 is CASSLGQSHGAFF. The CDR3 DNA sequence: TGCGCCAGCAGCTTGGGACAGTCCCATGGAGCTTTCTTT.

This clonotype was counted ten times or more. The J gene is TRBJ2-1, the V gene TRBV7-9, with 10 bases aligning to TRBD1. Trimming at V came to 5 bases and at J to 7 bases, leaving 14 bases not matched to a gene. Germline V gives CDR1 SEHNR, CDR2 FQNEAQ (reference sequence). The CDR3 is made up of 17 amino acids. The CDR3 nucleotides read TGTGCCAGCAGCGCCTCATCCGGGACAGGGGAGGGGAATGAGCAGTTCTTC. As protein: CASSASSGTGEGNEQFF.

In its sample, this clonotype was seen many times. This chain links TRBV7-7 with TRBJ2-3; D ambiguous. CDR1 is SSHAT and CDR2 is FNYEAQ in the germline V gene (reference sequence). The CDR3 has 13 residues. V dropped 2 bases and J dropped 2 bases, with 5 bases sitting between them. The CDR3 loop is CASSLFHTDTQYF. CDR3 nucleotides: TGTGCCAGCAGCTTATTTCACACAGATACGCAGTATTTT.

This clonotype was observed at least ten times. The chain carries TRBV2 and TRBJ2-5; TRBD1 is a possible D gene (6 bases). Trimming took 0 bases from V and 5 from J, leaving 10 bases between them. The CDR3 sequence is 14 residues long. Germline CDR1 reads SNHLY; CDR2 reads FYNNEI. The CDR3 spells CASSEASQGETQYF. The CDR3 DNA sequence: TGTGCCAGCAGTGAAGCGTCCCAGGGGGAGACCCAGTACTTC. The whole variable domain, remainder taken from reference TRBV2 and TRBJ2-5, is EPEVTQTPSHQVTQMGQEVILRCVPISNHLYFYWYRQILGQKVEFLVSFYNNEISEKSEIFDDQFSVERPDGSNFTLKIRSTKLEDSAMYFCASSEASQGETQYFGPGTRLLVL.

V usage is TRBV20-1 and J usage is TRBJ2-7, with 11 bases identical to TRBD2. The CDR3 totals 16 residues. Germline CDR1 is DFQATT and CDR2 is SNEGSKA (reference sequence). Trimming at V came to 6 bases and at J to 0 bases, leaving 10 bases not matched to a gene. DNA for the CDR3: TGCAGTGCACCACCTAGCGGGGGGTCTAGCTCCTACGAGCAGTACTTC. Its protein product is CSAPPSGGSSSYEQYF.

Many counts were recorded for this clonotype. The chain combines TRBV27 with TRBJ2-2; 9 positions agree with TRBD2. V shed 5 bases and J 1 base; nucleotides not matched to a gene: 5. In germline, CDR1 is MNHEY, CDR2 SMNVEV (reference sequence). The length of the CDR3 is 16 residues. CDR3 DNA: TGTGCCAGCAGTGAAAAAGCGGGAGGGAACACCGGGGAGCTGTTTTTT. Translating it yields CASSEKAGGNTGELFF.

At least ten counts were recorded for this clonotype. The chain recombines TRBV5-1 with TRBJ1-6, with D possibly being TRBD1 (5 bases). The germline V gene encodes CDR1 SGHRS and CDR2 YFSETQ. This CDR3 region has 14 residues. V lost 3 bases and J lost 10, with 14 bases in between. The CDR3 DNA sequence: TGCGCCAGCAGCTCATCGTGGGGGAGGTCACCCCTCCACTTT. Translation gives CASSSSWGRSPLHF.

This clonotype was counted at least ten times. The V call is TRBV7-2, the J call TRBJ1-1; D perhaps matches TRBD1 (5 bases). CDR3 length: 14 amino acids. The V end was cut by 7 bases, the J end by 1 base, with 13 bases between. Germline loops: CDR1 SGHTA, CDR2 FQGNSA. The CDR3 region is CASTYVQGNTEAFF. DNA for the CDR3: TGTGCCAGCACCTACGTCCAGGGGAACACTGAAGCTTTCTTT.

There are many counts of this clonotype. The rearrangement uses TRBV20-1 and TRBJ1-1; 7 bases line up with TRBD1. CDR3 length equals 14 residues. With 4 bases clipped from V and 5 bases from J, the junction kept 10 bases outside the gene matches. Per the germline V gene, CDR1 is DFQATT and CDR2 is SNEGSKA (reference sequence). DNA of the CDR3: TGCAGTGCTAATCGACAGGGTCGAGGGACTGAAGCTTTCTTT. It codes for CSANRQGRGTEAFF.

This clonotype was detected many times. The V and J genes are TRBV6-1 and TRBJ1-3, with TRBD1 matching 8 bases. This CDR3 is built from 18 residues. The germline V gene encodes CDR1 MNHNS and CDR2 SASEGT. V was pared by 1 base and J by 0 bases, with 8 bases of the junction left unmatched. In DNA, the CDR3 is TGTGCCAGCAGTGAAGGGTTAGGGACAGGAATCTCTGGAAACACCATATATTTT. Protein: CASSEGLGTGISGNTIYF.

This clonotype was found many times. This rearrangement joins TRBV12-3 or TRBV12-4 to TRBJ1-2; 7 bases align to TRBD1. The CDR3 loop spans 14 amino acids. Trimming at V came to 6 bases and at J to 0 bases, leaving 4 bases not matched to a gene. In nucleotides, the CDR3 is TGTGCCAGCAGCTATACAGGGGCTAACTATGGCTACACCTTC. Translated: CASSYTGANYGYTF.

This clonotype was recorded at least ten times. CDR3 nucleotides: TGCGCCAGCAGCTTGTTGGTAGCGGGAGGAGAGACCCAGTACTTC. This encodes CASSLLVAGGETQYF. This chain uses TRBV5-1 with TRBJ2-5; 10 nucleotides agree with TRBD2. The V gene end was trimmed by 1 base and the J gene end by 4 bases; junction bases not matched to a gene: 4. Germline CDR1 SGHRS, CDR2 YFSETQ. The CDR3 spans 15 residues.

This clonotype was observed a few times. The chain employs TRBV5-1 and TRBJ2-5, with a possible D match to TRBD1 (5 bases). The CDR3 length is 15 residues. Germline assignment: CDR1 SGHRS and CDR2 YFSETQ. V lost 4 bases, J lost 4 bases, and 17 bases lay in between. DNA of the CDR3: TGCGCCAGCAGCGCCCAAACAGGCCTCCGAGAGACCCAGTACTTC. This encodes CASSAQTGLRETQYF.

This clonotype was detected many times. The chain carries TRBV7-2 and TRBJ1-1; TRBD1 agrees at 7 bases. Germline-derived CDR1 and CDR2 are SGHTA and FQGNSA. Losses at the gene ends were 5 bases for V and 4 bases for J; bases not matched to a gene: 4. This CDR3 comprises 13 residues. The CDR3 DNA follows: TGTGCCAGCAGCGCCCAGGGGGTCACTGAAGCTTTCTTT. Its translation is CASSAQGVTEAFF.

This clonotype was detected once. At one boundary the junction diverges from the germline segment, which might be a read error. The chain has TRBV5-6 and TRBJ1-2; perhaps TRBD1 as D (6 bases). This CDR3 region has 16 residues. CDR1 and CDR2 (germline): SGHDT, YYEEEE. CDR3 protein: CASSLGGPTGYYSYTF. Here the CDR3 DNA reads TGTGCCAGCAGCTTGGGAGGCCCAACAGGGTACTATAGCTACACCTTC.

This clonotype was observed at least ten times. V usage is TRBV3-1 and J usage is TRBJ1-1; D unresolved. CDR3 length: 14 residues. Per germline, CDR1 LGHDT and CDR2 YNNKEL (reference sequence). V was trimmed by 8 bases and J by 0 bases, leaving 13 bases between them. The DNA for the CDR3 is TGTGCCAGCTGGAGCAGAGAAATGAACACTGAAGCTTTCTTT. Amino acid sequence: CASWSREMNTEAFF. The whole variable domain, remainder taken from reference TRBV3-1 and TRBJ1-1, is DTAVSQTPKYLVTQMGNDKSIKCEQNLGHDTMYWYKQDSKKFLKIMFSYNNKELIINETVPNRFSPKSPDKAHLNLHINSLELGDSAVYFCASWSREMNTEAFFGQGTRLTVV.